Listed below are T cell receptor beta chains from one sample, sequenced in a study of a mutant IDH1 vaccine in newly diagnosed glioma. Their target antigens are unknown. Clones were sequenced by immunoSEQ multiplex PCR, and TCRdb holds only the in-frame ones, with some missing. The table lists approximately 61,000 clones, around 84% of them singletons. The sequencing used PBMCs, collected from a glioma patient whose treatment included an IDH1 peptide vaccine. These receptors all stem from a woman aged 50 to 60 with glioma. CDR3s include the opening cysteine and the closing phenylalanine or tryptophan. The D gene is left open where the match is weak. Rows may omit the clone size; those that give it use once, few, many or a size class.

j_gene	v_gene	abundance	d_gene	CDR3aa	CDR3nt
TRBJ2-3	TRBV6-6	NA	NA	CASSSTGGGDTQYF	TGTGCCAGCAGTTCCACAGGGGGGGGAGATACGCAGTATTTT
TRBJ1-2	TRBV28	NA	NA	CASSLEMDYGYTF	TGTGCCAGCAGTTTAGAAATGGACTATGGCTACACCTTC
TRBJ1-2	TRBV7-9	NA	TRBD1	CASTTGGDYGYTF	TGTGCCAGCACGACAGGGGGCGACTATGGCTACACCTTC
TRBJ2-1	TRBV9	few	TRBD2	CASSVAGGGFNEQFF	TGTGCCAGCAGCGTAGCGGGCGGGGGGTTCAATGAGCAGTTCTTC
TRBJ2-1	TRBV9	few	NA	CASSAEGASGYEQFF	TGTGCCAGCAGCGCCGAAGGGGCGAGCGGCTATGAGCAGTTCTTC
TRBJ2-3	TRBV5-1	NA	TRBD2	CASSLAGASTDTQYF	TGCGCCAGCAGCCTAGCGGGGGCCAGCACAGATACGCAGTATTTT
TRBJ2-3	TRBV29-1	NA	NA	CSVVPGARGDTQYF	TGCAGCGTTGTTCCGGGGGCGCGAGGAGATACGCAGTATTTT
TRBJ2-1	TRBV7-2	NA	NA	CASSLRQYNEQFF	TGTGCCAGCAGCTTACGACAGTACAATGAGCAGTTCTTC
TRBJ1-6	TRBV2	once	NA	CASSEERRAARPLHF	TGTGCCAGCAGTGAAGAGAGAAGGGCCGCTCGACCCCTCCACTTT
TRBJ1-1	TRBV4-3	NA	TRBD1	CASSADRGVTEAFF	TGCGCCAGCAGCGCGGACAGGGGGGTCACTGAAGCTTTCTTT
TRBJ2-3	TRBV29-1	NA	TRBD1	CSGDRGTDTQYF	TGCAGCGGTGACAGGGGGACAGATACGCAGTATTTT
TRBJ1-5	TRBV30	few	TRBD1	CAWSGQGGMSNQPQHF	TGTGCCTGGTCCGGACAGGGAGGAATGAGCAATCAGCCCCAGCATTTT
TRBJ1-2	TRBV6-1	NA	NA	CASSEAHRADSTYGYTF	TGTGCCAGCAGTGAAGCCCACAGGGCCGACTCCACTTATGGCTACACCTTC
TRBJ1-1	TRBV9	NA	NA	CASSGTPETEAFF	TGTGCCAGCAGCGGGACACCAGAGACTGAAGCTTTCTTT
TRBJ1-6	TRBV19	NA	NA	CASSDEQGGALHF	TGTGCCAGTAGTGATGAACAGGGAGGGGCCCTCCACTTT
TRBJ2-7	TRBV19	NA	NA	CASSTAYEQYF	TGTGCCAGTAGTACCGCCTACGAGCAGTACTTC
TRBJ1-1	TRBV18	NA	NA	CASSPDMNTEAFF	TGTGCCAGCTCACCCGACATGAACACTGAAGCTTTCTTT
TRBJ2-6	TRBV5-1	NA	NA	CASSQGNSGANVLTF	TGCGCCAGCAGCCAGGGGAACTCTGGGGCCAACGTCCTGACTTTC
TRBJ1-4	TRBV2	NA	TRBD1	CAIRPGQSNREKLFF	TGTGCCATTAGACCGGGACAGTCGAATAGGGAAAAACTGTTTTTT
TRBJ1-3	TRBV6-1	NA	NA	CASSGVDRRYTIYF	TGTGCCAGCAGCGGGGTAGACAGGAGGTACACCATATATTTT
TRBJ2-7	TRBV7-2	NA	TRBD1	CASSSGQHYEQYF	TGTGCCAGCAGCTCGGGACAGCACTACGAGCAGTACTTC
TRBJ2-2	TRBV4-1	NA	NA	CASSRDSDTGELFF	TGCGCCAGCAGCCGGGACTCTGACACCGGGGAGCTGTTTTTT
TRBJ1-4	TRBV28	NA	NA	CASSLTGGRKLFF	TGTGCCAGCAGTTTAACAGGAGGAAGAAAACTGTTTTTT
TRBJ2-2	TRBV6-1	NA	NA	CASSERELQGGELFF	TGTGCCAGCAGTGAACGGGAGCTCCAAGGCGGGGAGCTGTTTTTT
TRBJ2-1	TRBV5-1	NA	TRBD2	CASSLLAGGPVEQFF	TGCGCCAGCAGCTTACTAGCGGGGGGCCCTGTCGAGCAGTTCTTC
TRBJ2-4	TRBV4-1	once	TRBD2	CASSQELAGTAPKNIQYF	TGCGCCAGCAGCCAAGAACTAGCGGGAACGGCCCCCAAAAACATTCAGTACTTC
TRBJ2-7	TRBV11-3	NA	TRBD1	CASSSGTGARGSYEQYF	TGTGCCAGCAGCTCCGGGACAGGGGCAAGGGGATCCTACGAGCAGTACTTC
TRBJ1-2	TRBV29-1	once	NA	CSVDPGYGYTF	TGCAGCGTTGATCCAGGCTATGGCTACACCTTC
TRBJ2-7	TRBV27	NA	TRBD2	CASSRTAGGHYEQYF	TGTGCCAGCAGTCGGACAGCGGGAGGACACTACGAGCAGTACTTC
TRBJ1-6	TRBV10-1	NA	TRBD1	CASSEGTGSFGSPLHF	TGCGCCAGCAGTGAGGGGACAGGCTCCTTTGGATCACCCCTCCACTTT
TRBJ1-2	TRBV28	NA	NA	CASRSNYGYTF	TGTGCCAGCAGATCTAACTATGGCTACACCTTC
TRBJ2-7	TRBV7-9	NA	NA	CASSQGPEQYF	TGTGCCAGCAGCCAAGGGCCCGAGCAGTACTTC
TRBJ1-5	TRBV6-5	NA	TRBD1	CASRPTGPNQPQHF	TGTGCCAGCAGACCGACAGGGCCTAATCAGCCCCAGCATTTT
TRBJ2-3	TRBV30	NA	NA	CAWKEADTQYF	TGTGCCTGGAAAGAAGCAGATACGCAGTATTTT
TRBJ1-1	TRBV5-1	NA	TRBD1	CASSLPGGLNTEAFF	TGCGCCAGCAGCTTGCCAGGGGGCCTGAACACTGAAGCTTTCTTT
TRBJ1-2	TRBV6-1	NA	NA	CASGRDYGYTF	TGTGCCAGTGGCAGAGACTATGGCTACACCTTC
TRBJ1-1	TRBV6-1	NA	NA	CASRTGQRDTEAFF	TGTGCCAGCCGAACCGGACAAAGGGACACTGAAGCTTTCTTT
TRBJ2-7	TRBV6-1	NA	NA	CASSRGSSYEQYF	TGTGCCAGCAGTCGGGGAAGCTCCTACGAGCAGTACTTC
TRBJ2-3	TRBV9	NA	NA	CASSPRGGDTQYF	TGTGCCAGCAGTCCTAGGGGCGGAGATACGCAGTATTTT
TRBJ2-5	TRBV11-2	NA	NA	CASSLESSGTQYF	TGTGCCAGCAGCTTAGAGTCGAGTGGGACCCAGTACTTC
TRBJ1-6	TRBV2	NA	TRBD1	CASSPRTGSNSPLHF	TGTGCCAGCAGCCCGAGGACAGGCTCTAATTCACCCCTCCACTTT
TRBJ2-1	TRBV10-1	NA	NA	CASSEFKYGEQFF	TGCGCCAGCAGTGAGTTTAAGTACGGTGAGCAGTTCTTC
TRBJ2-6	TRBV9	NA	TRBD1	CASSVEGNPGQGISGANVLTF	TGTGCCAGCAGCGTAGAGGGAAATCCCGGACAGGGTATCTCTGGGGCCAACGTCCTGACTTTC
TRBJ2-3	TRBV19	NA	TRBD2	CASSIWASGGAGDTQYF	TGTGCCAGTAGTATCTGGGCTAGCGGGGGGGCAGGGGATACGCAGTATTTT
TRBJ1-5	TRBV19	NA	NA	CASSIKDQPQHF	TGTGCCAGTAGCATCAAGGATCAGCCCCAGCATTTT
TRBJ2-5	TRBV21-1	NA	NA	CASSIRVGQGMWETQYF	TGTGCCAGCAGTATAAGGGTGGGACAGGGGATGTGGGAGACCCAGTACTTC
TRBJ1-2	TRBV19	few	TRBD1	CASTDRDYGYTF	TGTGCCAGCACGGACAGGGACTATGGCTACACCTTC
TRBJ1-6	TRBV2	NA	TRBD1	CASGQGPAGSPLHF	TGTGCCAGTGGACAGGGGCCGGCAGGTTCACCCCTCCACTTT
TRBJ2-7	TRBV5-1	NA	NA	CASSLGTVSYEQYF	TGCGCCAGCAGCTTGGGGACGGTCTCCTACGAGCAGTACTTC
TRBJ1-2	TRBV5-4	NA	NA	CASSLGRTLYGYTF	TGTGCCAGCAGCTTAGGTAGGACCCTCTATGGCTACACCTTC
TRBJ1-1	TRBV27	NA	TRBD1	CASSYGQGRTEAFF	TGTGCCAGCAGTTACGGACAGGGGAGGACTGAAGCTTTCTTT
TRBJ1-3	TRBV30	once	NA	CAWSSRFSGNTIYF	TGTGCCTGGAGTAGTAGATTCTCTGGAAACACCATATATTTT
TRBJ2-3	TRBV6-5	NA	TRBD1	CASSYSGTGSDTQYF	TGTGCCAGCAGTTACTCCGGGACAGGGTCAGATACGCAGTATTTT
TRBJ2-5	TRBV5-4	NA	NA	CASSLGAASGMETQYF	TGTGCCAGCAGCTTGGGGGCGGCCTCTGGTATGGAGACCCAGTACTTC
TRBJ1-1	TRBV18	NA	TRBD1	CASSFQGEARTEAFF	TGTGCCAGCTCGTTTCAGGGGGAGGCACGGACTGAAGCTTTCTTT
TRBJ1-5	TRBV27	NA	NA	CASRKNPGGSPAYYSNQPQHF	TGTGCCAGCAGAAAAAACCCCGGGGGCTCCCCCGCTTACTATAGCAATCAGCCCCAGCATTTT
TRBJ2-5	TRBV19	NA	NA	CASSPGVPQETQYF	TGTGCCAGTAGCCCGGGGGTTCCCCAAGAGACCCAGTACTTC
TRBJ2-1	TRBV21-1	NA	NA	CASSKDGSYNEQFF	TGTGCCAGCAGCAAAGACGGATCCTACAATGAGCAGTTCTTC
TRBJ1-5	TRBV19	NA	NA	CASSIVQHDGQPQHF	TGTGCCAGTAGTATTGTTCAGCACGATGGTCAGCCCCAGCATTTT